This T cell receptor (beta chain) came from a study of cytomegalovirus exposure and HLA in healthy donors. To note about this clone: What it binds is unknown.

Whole-study findings and limits: Donors were assumed by presence/absence analyses to have roughly uniform sequencing depth.

PCR primers comprised 60 Vbeta and 13 Jbeta primers. The table came from immunoSEQ multiplex PCR; TCRdb's copy has only in-frame clones and leaves some out. The sample has approximately 150,000 clones; around 66% are singletons. V lost 7 bases and J lost 6, with 25 bases in between. Germline CDR1 is SQVTM and CDR2 is ANQGSEA. CDR3 length equals 15 residues. Every donor was a healthy person donating bone marrow. This receptor was obtained from an older woman in good health and CMV-seronegative. The sequenced sample consisted of PBMCs. J is TRBJ2-7 and V is TRBV29-1; possible D gene TRBD2, 6 bases. The CDR3 reads CSGSPASGLGGEQYF. In nucleotides, the CDR3 is TGCAGCGGTAGCCCCGCCAGCGGGTTAGGAGGCGAGCAGTACTTC.